Described below is a single TCR beta chain sequence and its context. The data were obtained in a study of response to subunit inactivated influenza vaccine. TCRdb re-called the RT-PCR reads with MiXCR, one entry per CDR3 protein. In the table there are under 950,000 distinct CDR3 sequences, about 20% of which are singletons. The sequences come from PBMCs from blood, collected 4 to 6 days after vaccination. The clonotype originates from a man between 50 and 59 years old who received an inactivated influenza vaccine.

The CDR3 DNA follows: TGCAGTGCTAGAGTCCACTGGAGCTCCTATAATTCACCCCTCCACTTT. Encoded protein: CSARVHWSSYNSPLHF. The V and J genes are TRBV20-1 and TRBJ1-6; the D is unclear. Trimming took 1 base from V and 0 from J, leaving 10 bases between them. Germline V lookup: CDR1 DFQATT, CDR2 SNEGSKA (reference sequence). The CDR3 is 16 residues long.